The text below deals with one T cell receptor (beta chain). Being one base from a much bigger clone, this may be a read error. Losses at the gene ends were 2 bases for V and 1 base for J; bases not matched to a gene: 5. The CDR3 has 16 amino acids. Germline V gene lookup returns CDR1 SEHNR and CDR2 FQNEAQ (reference sequence). This record belongs to a study of T cells in Graves' hyperthyroidism and ophthalmopathy. Study-level background: Initial diagnosis, before any treatment, was when peripheral blood was collected.

What was amplified from RNA transcripts were TCR beta CDR3 regions. An initial round of RT-PCR targeting the TCR CDR3 relied on the HTBI primer set. TCRdb recomputed calls from the multiplex PCR reads with MiXCR, one row per CDR3 protein. Of 550,000 to 800,000 distinct CDR3 sequences listed, about 18% are singletons. The sequence was collected from a man aged 45-65 years with Graves' hyperthyroidism. V gene TRBV7-9 combines with J gene TRBJ2-3; 8 nucleotides match TRBD2. Material: blood. The CDR3 is CASSLRVLAGTDTQYF. CDR3 sequence (DNA): TGTGCCAGCAGCTTAAGAGTACTAGCGGGCACAGATACGCAGTATTTT.